Presented here are 8 T cell receptor beta chains from one specimen sequenced in a study of naive and memory T cell subsets. A UMI-containing oligonucleotide was joined by 3' ligation to the TCR cDNA template. Amplification of ligated cDNA took four PCR rounds with SP2 and nested alpha and beta constant primers. Each CDR3 protein gets one entry after TCRdb re-called the 5' RACE reads with MiXCR. The sample holds over 45,000 distinct CDR3 sequences, about 4.8% seen once. The receptors come from a female donor in good health.

This clonotype was seen many times. The chain uses TRBV28 and TRBJ2-5; 8 bases are a match to TRBD2. Germline V gene data show CDR1 as MDHEN and CDR2 as SYDVKM. V lost 4 bases and J lost 5; bases outside the gene matches: 9. This CDR3 contains 15 residues. CDR3 protein: CASSWGAGVGETQYF. The CDR3 DNA sequence: TGTGCCAGCAGTTGGGGAGCGGGAGTCGGGGAGACCCAGTACTTC.

In this sample, this clonotype turned up many times. The J gene is TRBJ2-3, the V gene TRBV9; D may be TRBD1 (6 bases). CDR3 length: 14 residues. Trimming took 4 bases from V and 4 from J, leaving 13 bases between them. Germline CDR1 SGDLS, CDR2 YYNGEE. CDR3 in amino acids: CASSLLKGADTQYF. The CDR3 coding sequence is TGTGCCAGCAGCCTCTTGAAGGGGGCAGATACGCAGTATTTT. Using reference TRBV9 and TRBJ2-3 for the parts outside the CDR3, the full variable domain is DSGVTQTPKHLITATGQRVTLRCSPRSGDLSVYWYQQSLDQGLQFLIQYYNGEERAKGNILERFSAQQFPDLHSELNLSSLELGDSALYFCASSLLKGADTQYFGPGTRLTVL.

This clonotype was seen many times. The V gene is TRBV18, the J gene TRBJ1-1; D unresolved. Trimming pared 1 base from V and 8 bases from J, leaving 8 bases between. CDR3 length equals 12 residues. Germline CDR1 KGHSH, CDR2 LQKENI. CDR3 DNA sequence: TGTGCCAGCTCACCACAACTCAGGGAAGCTTTCTTT. Translated, it gives CASSPQLREAFF.

CDR3: CSVEDRAGAYEQYF. In DNA form, the CDR3 reads TGCAGCGTTGAAGATCGGGCAGGCGCCTACGAGCAGTACTTC. V is TRBV29-1 and J is TRBJ2-7; D gene ambiguous. V was clipped by 0 bases and J by 2 bases, with 11 bases between them. Germline CDR1 is SQVTM and CDR2 is ANQGSEA. The CDR3 sequence is 14 residues long.

This chain links TRBV5-5 with TRBJ1-1; the match to TRBD1 covers 7 bases. Germline V gives CDR1 SGHKS, CDR2 YYEKEE (reference sequence). J gave up 4 bases and V 4 bases, and 10 bases lay outside the gene matches. The CDR3 has 15 amino acids. Here the CDR3 reads CASSPDREGGTEAFF. For the CDR3, the DNA is TGTGCCAGCAGCCCAGACAGGGAGGGCGGCACTGAAGCTTTCTTT.

This clonotype was counted ten times or more. This chain uses TRBV6-1 with TRBJ1-4; TRBD1 matches at 9 bases. V lost 6 bases, J lost 7 bases, and 9 bases stayed unmatched. Germline-derived CDR1 and CDR2 are MNHNS and SASEGT. This CDR3 is 15 amino acids long. The CDR3 reads CASRPTGGTGEKLFF. The CDR3 DNA is TGTGCCAGCAGGCCCACAGGGGGCACGGGTGAAAAACTGTTTTTT.

This clonotype was recorded many times. CDR3 sequence: CASSFRTSDPYEQYF. CDR3 sequence (DNA): TGTGCCAGCAGCTTTAGGACTAGCGACCCCTACGAGCAGTACTTC. The chain uses TRBV7-3 and TRBJ2-7, with 9 positions matching TRBD2. From germline, CDR1 is SGHTA and CDR2 FQGTGA. V shed 3 bases and J 2 bases; nucleotides not matched to a gene: 5. The CDR3 contains 15 residues.

In its sample, this clonotype was seen a few times. The chain recombines TRBV29-1 with TRBJ2-5; D might be TRBD1 or TRBD2, each matching 5 bases. The CDR3 runs 16 residues. V shed 3 bases and J shed 5 bases, with 22 bases lying between them. CDR1 SQVTM and CDR2 ANQGSEA come from the germline V gene. The CDR3 sequence: CSVEGRANIARETQYF. In DNA form, the CDR3 reads TGCAGCGTTGAGGGGCGGGCAAACATAGCGAGGGAGACCCAGTACTTC.